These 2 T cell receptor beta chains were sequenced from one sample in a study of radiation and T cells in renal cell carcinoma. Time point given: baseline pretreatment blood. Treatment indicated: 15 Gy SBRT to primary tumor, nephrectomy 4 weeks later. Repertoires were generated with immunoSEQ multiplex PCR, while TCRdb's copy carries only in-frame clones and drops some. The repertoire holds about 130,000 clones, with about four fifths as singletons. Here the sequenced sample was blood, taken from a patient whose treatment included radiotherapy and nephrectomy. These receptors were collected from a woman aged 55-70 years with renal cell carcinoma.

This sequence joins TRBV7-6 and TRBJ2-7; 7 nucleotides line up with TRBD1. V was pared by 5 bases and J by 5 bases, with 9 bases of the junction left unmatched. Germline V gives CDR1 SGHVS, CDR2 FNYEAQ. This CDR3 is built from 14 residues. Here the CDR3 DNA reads TGTGCCAGCAGCCACACAGGGGCCCCGGACGAGCAGTACTTC. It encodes CASSHTGAPDEQYF. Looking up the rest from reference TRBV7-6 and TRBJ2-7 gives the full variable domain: GAGVSQSPRYKVTKRGQDVALRCDPISGHVSLYWYRQALGQGPEFLTYFNYEAQQDKSGLPNDRFSAERPEGSISTLTIQRTEQRDSAMYRCASSHTGAPDEQYFGPGTRLTVT.

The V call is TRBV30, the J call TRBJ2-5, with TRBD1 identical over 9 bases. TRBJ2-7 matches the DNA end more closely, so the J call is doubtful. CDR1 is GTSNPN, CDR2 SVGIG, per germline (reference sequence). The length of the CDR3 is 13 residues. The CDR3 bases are TGTGCCTGGAGCCCGGACAGGGGCAACGAGCAGTACTTC. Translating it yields CAWSPDRGNEQYF.